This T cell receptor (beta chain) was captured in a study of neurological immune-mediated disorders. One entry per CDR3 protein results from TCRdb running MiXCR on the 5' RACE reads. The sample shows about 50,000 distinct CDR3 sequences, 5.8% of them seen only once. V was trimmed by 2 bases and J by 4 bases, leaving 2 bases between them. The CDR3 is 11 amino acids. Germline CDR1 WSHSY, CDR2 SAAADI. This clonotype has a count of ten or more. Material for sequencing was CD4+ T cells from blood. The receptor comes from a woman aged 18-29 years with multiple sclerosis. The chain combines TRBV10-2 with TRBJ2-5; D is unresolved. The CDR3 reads CASSEVETQYF. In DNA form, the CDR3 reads TGCGCCAGCAGTGAGGTAGAGACCCAGTACTTC.